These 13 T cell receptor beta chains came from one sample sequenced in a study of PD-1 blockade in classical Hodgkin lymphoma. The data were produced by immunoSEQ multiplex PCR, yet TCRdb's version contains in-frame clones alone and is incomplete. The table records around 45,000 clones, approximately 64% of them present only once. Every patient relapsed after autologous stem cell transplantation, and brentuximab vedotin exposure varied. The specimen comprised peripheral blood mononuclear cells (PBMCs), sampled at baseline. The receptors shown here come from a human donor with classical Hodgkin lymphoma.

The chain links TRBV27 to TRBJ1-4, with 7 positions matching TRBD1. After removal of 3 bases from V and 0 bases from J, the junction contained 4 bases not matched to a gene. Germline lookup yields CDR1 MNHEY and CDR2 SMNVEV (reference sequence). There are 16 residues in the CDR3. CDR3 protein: CASSLRTGATNEKLFF. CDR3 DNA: TGTGCCAGCAGTTTGAGGACAGGCGCAACTAATGAAAAACTGTTTTTT.

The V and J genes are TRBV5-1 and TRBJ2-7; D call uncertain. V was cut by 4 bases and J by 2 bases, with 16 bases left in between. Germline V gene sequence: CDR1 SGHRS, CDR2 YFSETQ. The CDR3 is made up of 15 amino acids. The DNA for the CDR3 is TGCGCCAGCAGCCTATTAGCAGGTAGCACCTACGAGCAGTACTTC. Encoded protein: CASSLLAGSTYEQYF.

The CDR3 region has the DNA TGTGCCAGCAGCGCAGAGGGGGACGCCGGCACCGGGGAGCTGTTTTTT. This translates into CASSAEGDAGTGELFF. The chain recombines TRBV9 with TRBJ2-2; weak D call: TRBD1 (6 bases). V gave up 3 bases and J gave up 4 bases, with 16 bases separating them. The CDR3 totals 16 residues. Per the germline V gene, CDR1 is SGDLS and CDR2 is YYNGEE.

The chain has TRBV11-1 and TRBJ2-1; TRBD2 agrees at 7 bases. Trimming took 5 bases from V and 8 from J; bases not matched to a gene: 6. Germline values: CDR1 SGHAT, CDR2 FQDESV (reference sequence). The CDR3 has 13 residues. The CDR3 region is CASSPGLVDEQFF. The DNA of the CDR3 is TGTGCCAGCAGCCCAGGACTAGTCGATGAGCAGTTCTTC.

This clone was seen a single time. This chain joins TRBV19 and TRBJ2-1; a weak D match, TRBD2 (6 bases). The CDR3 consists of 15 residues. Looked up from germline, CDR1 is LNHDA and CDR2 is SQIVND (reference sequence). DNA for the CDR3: TGTGCAAGTCGGGGAGGACAAAGCTCCTACAATGAGCAGTTCTTC. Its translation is CASRGGQSSYNEQFF.

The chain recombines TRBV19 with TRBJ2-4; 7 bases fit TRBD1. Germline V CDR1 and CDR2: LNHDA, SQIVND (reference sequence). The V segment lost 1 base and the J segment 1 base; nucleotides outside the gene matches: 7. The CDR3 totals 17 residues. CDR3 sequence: CASSIGMTGTAKNIQYF. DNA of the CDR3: TGTGCCAGTAGTATAGGAATGACAGGGACGGCCAAAAACATTCAGTACTTC. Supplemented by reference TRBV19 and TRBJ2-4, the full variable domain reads DGGITQSPKYLFRKEGQNVTLSCEQNLNHDAMYWYRQDPGQGLRLIYYSQIVNDFQKGDIAEGYSVSREKKESFPLTVTSAQKNPTAFYLCASSIGMTGTAKNIQYFGAGTRLSVL.

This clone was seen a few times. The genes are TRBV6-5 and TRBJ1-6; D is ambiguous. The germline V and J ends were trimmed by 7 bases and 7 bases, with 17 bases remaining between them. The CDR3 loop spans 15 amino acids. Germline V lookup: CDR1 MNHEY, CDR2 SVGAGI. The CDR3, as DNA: TGTGCCAGCAACTCGGTTGGGGTCCAGAATTCACCCCTCCACTTT. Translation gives CASNSVGVQNSPLHF.

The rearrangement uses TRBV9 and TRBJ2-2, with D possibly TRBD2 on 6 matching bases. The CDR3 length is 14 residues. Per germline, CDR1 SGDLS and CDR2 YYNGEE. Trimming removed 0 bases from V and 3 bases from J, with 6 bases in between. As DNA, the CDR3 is TGTGCCAGCAGCGTAGCGGGAGACACCGGGGAGCTGTTTTTT. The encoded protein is CASSVAGDTGELFF.

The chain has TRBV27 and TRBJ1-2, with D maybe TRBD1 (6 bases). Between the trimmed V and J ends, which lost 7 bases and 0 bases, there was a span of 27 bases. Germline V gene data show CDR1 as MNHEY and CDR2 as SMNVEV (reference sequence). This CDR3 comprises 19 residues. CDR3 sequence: CASTSVAGLEGDANYGYTF. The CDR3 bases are TGTGCCAGCACCTCAGTCGCGGGTTTGGAGGGGGATGCTAACTATGGCTACACCTTC.

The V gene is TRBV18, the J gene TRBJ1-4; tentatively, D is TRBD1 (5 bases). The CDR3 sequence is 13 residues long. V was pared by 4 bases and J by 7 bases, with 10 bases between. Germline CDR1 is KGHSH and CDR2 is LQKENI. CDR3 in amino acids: CASSRGFTEKLFF. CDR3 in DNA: TGTGCCAGCTCACGGGGGTTCACTGAAAAACTGTTTTTT. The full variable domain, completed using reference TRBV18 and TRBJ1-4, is NAGVMQNPRHLVRRRGQEARLRCSPMKGHSHVYWYRQLPEEGLKFMVYLQKENIIDESGMPKERFSAEFPKEGPSILRIQQVVRGDSAAYFCASSRGFTEKLFFGSGTQLSVL.

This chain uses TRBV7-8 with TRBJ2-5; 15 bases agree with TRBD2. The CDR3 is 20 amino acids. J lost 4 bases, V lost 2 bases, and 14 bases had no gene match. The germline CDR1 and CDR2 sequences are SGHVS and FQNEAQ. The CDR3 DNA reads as TGTGCCAGCAGCTTACCTCCTGGACTAGCGGGAGGGCCAGCAGGAGAGACCCAGTACTTC. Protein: CASSLPPGLAGGPAGETQYF.

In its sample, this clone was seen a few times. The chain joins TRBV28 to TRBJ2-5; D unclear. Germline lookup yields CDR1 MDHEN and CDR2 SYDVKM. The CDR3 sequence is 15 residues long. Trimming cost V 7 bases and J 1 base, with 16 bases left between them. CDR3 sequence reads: CASNSPVVGQETQYF. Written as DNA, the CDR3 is TGTGCCAGCAACTCCCCGGTGGTAGGCCAAGAGACCCAGTACTTC. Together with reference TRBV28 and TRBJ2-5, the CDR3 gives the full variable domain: DVKVTQSSRYLVKRTGEKVFLECVQDMDHENMFWYRQDPGLGLRLIYFSYDVKMKEKGDIPEGYSVSREKKERFSLILESASTNQTSMYLCASNSPVVGQETQYFGPGTRLLVL.

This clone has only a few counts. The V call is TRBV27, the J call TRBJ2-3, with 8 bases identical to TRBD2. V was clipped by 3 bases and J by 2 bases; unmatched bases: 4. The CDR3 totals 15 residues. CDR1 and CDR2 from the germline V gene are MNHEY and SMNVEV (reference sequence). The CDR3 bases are TGTGCCAGCAGTTTGCTGCGGGGGGTCACAGATACGCAGTATTTT. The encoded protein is CASSLLRGVTDTQYF.